The next 16 T cell receptor beta chains were all read from a single sample in a study of blood T cell repertoires in COVID-19. Sequencing used immunoSEQ multiplex PCR; TCRdb keeps in-frame clones, though not all of them. This sample has over 250,000 clones, with around 89% found just once. The sample taken for sequencing was peripheral blood. Receptor source: a woman between 55 and 75 years old with acute or convalescent COVID-19.

Only one count was recorded for this clone. This chain connects TRBV6-4 to TRBJ2-1; 11 positions agree with TRBD2. The CDR3 is 16 amino acids. The ends lost 5 bases at V and 2 bases at J; junction bases unmatched: 5. Germline V gene data show CDR1 as MRHNA and CDR2 as SNTAGT. DNA for the CDR3: TGTGCCAGCAGTTACCTTAGCGGGGGGGCCTACAATGAGCAGTTCTTC. It yields the protein CASSYLSGGAYNEQFF.

This chain links TRBV18 with TRBJ2-7; 8 bases are shared with TRBD1. This CDR3 contains 16 residues. J gave up 5 bases and V 6 bases, and 15 bases lay outside the gene matches. Per germline, CDR1 KGHSH and CDR2 LQKENI. CDR3: CASSLRQGPTGDEQYF. The CDR3 nucleotides are TGTGCCAGCTCTCTCAGACAGGGGCCCACAGGGGACGAGCAGTACTTC. Looking up the rest from reference TRBV18 and TRBJ2-7 gives the full variable domain: NAGVMQNPRHLVRRRGQEARLRCSPMKGHSHVYWYRQLPEEGLKFMVYLQKENIIDESGMPKERFSAEFPKEGPSILRIQQVVRGDSAAYFCASSLRQGPTGDEQYFGPGTRLTVT.

The chain uses TRBV25-1 and TRBJ2-2; 8 bases are a match to TRBD1. Germline V gives CDR1 MGHDK, CDR2 SYGVNS. The CDR3 consists of 15 residues. Trimming at V came to 4 bases and at J to 4 bases, leaving 5 bases not matched to a gene. CDR3 nucleotide sequence: TGTGCCAGCAGTGGGGACAGGCGGAGCACCGGGGAGCTGTTTTTT. Its translation is CASSGDRRSTGELFF.

The count of this clone is one. The rearrangement uses TRBV10-3 and TRBJ2-2; TRBD1 agrees at 8 bases. With 0 bases clipped from V and 7 bases from J, the junction kept 7 bases outside the gene matches. Per the germline V gene, CDR1 is ENHRY and CDR2 is SYGVKD. The CDR3 totals 16 residues. CDR3 in amino acids: CAISESGRGRDGELFF. The CDR3 bases are TGTGCCATCAGTGAGTCGGGCAGGGGGCGAGACGGGGAGCTGTTTTTT.

The chain has TRBV6-6 and TRBJ1-3; D unclear. Germline V gene sequence: CDR1 MNHNY, CDR2 SVGAGI (reference sequence). CDR3 size: 14 residues. Deletions cut 6 bases from V and 0 bases from J, with 9 bases between. CDR3 residues: CASRSSSSGNTIYF. CDR3 DNA: TGTGCCAGCAGGAGCTCTAGCTCTGGAAACACCATATATTTT.

This chain links TRBV18 with TRBJ1-2; D might be TRBD1 (5 bases). The CDR3 loop spans 14 amino acids. The V gene's germline CDR1 is KGHSH and CDR2 LQKENI. Trimming took 3 bases from V and 8 from J, leaving 16 bases between them. CDR3 loop: CASSPGTAVVGYTF. In DNA form, the CDR3 reads TGTGCCAGCTCACCCGGGACTGCCGTGGTCGGCTACACCTTC.

The chain couples TRBV5-4 to TRBJ1-2; TRBD1 matches 8 bases. Germline V gene sequence: CDR1 SGHNT, CDR2 YYREEE (reference sequence). This CDR3 region has 16 residues. The ends lost 0 bases at V and 3 bases at J; junction bases unmatched: 7. In DNA, the CDR3 is TGTGCCAGCAGCTTGGCCCGGGCAGGGGGCGACTATGGCTACACCTTC. Protein: CASSLARAGGDYGYTF.

The chain recombines TRBV24-1 with TRBJ2-5, with no clear D. The CDR3 extends over 12 amino acids. Trimming left V 3 bases short and J 9 bases short, with 10 bases between. Germline assignment: CDR1 KGHDR and CDR2 SFDVKD. The CDR3 reads CATSDPGWAQYF. In DNA form, the CDR3 reads TGTGCCACCAGTGATCCCGGGTGGGCCCAGTACTTC.

This rearrangement joins TRBV11-2 to TRBJ1-1; a possible D gene is TRBD1 (5 bases). CDR3 length: 15 residues. The germline V and J ends were trimmed by 0 bases and 1 base, with 9 bases remaining between them. CDR1 and CDR2 (germline): SGHAT, FQNNGV. The DNA of the CDR3 is TGTGCCAGCAGCTTAGATCCGGGGGGGAACACTGAAGCTTTCTTT. Its protein product is CASSLDPGGNTEAFF.

The chain employs TRBV27 and TRBJ1-4, with D possibly being TRBD1 (5 bases). Germline V gene lookup returns CDR1 MNHEY and CDR2 SMNVEV (reference sequence). Trimming took off 2 bases at V and 1 base at J, with 11 bases between the two ends. The CDR3 runs to 16 residues. The chain's CDR3 is CASSLDSLVTNEKLFF. In DNA, the CDR3 is TGTGCCAGCAGTTTAGACAGCCTCGTAACTAATGAAAAACTGTTTTTT.

V is TRBV4-2 and J is TRBJ2-5; 8 nucleotides agree with TRBD2. The J segment lost 1 base and the V segment lost 1 base, leaving 5 bases of the junction unmatched. Germline CDR1 is LGHNA and CDR2 is YNFKEQ. CDR3 length: 16 residues. CDR3 in amino acids: CASSQVEAGAQETQYF. CDR3 in DNA: TGTGCCAGCAGCCAAGTGGAAGCGGGGGCCCAAGAGACCCAGTACTTC.

A word on this clone: One end of the junction fails to match germline, which may point to a read error. The chain uses TRBV18 and TRBJ2-2, with a possible D match to TRBD2 (5 bases). The CDR3 spans 15 residues. The V gene's germline CDR1 is KGHSH and CDR2 LQKENI. The CDR3: CASSPTTGNSGELFF. The CDR3 coding sequence is TGTGCCAGCTCACCAACCACCGGGAACAGCGGGGAGCTGTTTTTT. Combining the CDR3 with reference TRBV18 and TRBJ2-2 gives the whole variable domain NAGVMQNPRHLVRRRGQEARLRCSPMKGHSHVYWYRQLPEEGLKFMVYLQKENIIDESGMPKERFSAEFPKEGPSILRIQQVVRGDSAAYFCASSPTTGNSGELFFGEGSRLTVL.

This sequence joins TRBV6-5 and TRBJ1-2, with D uncertain. CDR1 MNHEY and CDR2 SVGAGI come from the germline V gene. The CDR3 runs 14 residues. V lost 7 bases, J lost 0 bases, and 12 bases lay in between. CDR3 amino acids: CASTRGIANYGYTF. The CDR3 DNA reads as TGTGCCAGCACCCGGGGAATAGCTAACTATGGCTACACCTTC.

V gene TRBV30 combines with J gene TRBJ2-2; D call uncertain. V lost 3 bases and J 2 bases, leaving 13 bases between the germline ends. Germline-derived CDR1 and CDR2 are GTSNPN and SVGIG (reference sequence). The CDR3 totals 15 residues. CDR3: CAWRHETQNTGELFF. DNA for the CDR3: TGTGCCTGGAGACACGAGACACAAAACACCGGGGAGCTGTTTTTT. The variable domain in full, with the rest retrieved from reference TRBV30 and TRBJ2-2, is SQTIHQWPATLVQPVGSPLSLECTVEGTSNPNLYWYRQAAGRGLQLLFYSVGIGQISSEVPQNLSASRPQDRQFILSSKKLLLSDSGFYLCAWRHETQNTGELFFGEGSRLTVL.

The rearrangement joins TRBV2 to TRBJ1-1; maybe TRBD1 (5 bases). The CDR3 runs 11 residues. The germline V and J ends were trimmed by 9 bases and 7 bases, with 12 bases remaining between them. Germline V CDR1 and CDR2: SNHLY, FYNNEI. CDR3 DNA: TGTGCCAGGGAGAAGGGGAATGAAGCTTTCTTT. Protein product: CAREKGNEAFF.

The chain carries TRBV23-1 and TRBJ2-2; 12 nucleotides agree with TRBD2. TRBV23-1 falls under the ORF class, with uncertain function. This CDR3 contains 20 residues. The V and J ends lost 4 bases and 1 base, in that order; junction bases with no gene match: 13. CDR3 residues: CASSPHRPLTSGGNTGELFF. Written as DNA, the CDR3 is TGCGCCAGCAGTCCTCACCGGCCACTGACTAGCGGGGGGAACACCGGGGAGCTGTTTTTT.